What follows are 7 T cell receptor beta chains derived from one specimen sequenced in a study of blood T cell repertoires in COVID-19. Sequencing used immunoSEQ multiplex PCR; TCRdb keeps in-frame clones, though not all of them. The sample has 100,000 to 150,000 clones, about 88% seen once. The sample was peripheral blood. The receptors derive from a human donor in a cohort sampled during active COVID-19.

This CDR3 reads CASSGSESGLAGVNEQFF. DNA of the CDR3: TGTGCCAGCTCCGGTTCGGAGTCGGGACTAGCGGGAGTCAATGAGCAGTTCTTC. The genes are TRBV18 and TRBJ2-1; 14 bases agree with TRBD2. This CDR3 comprises 18 residues. Unmatched junction bases numbered 13, after V lost 6 bases and J lost 6 bases. Germline CDR1 and CDR2: KGHSH and LQKENI. The full variable domain, its missing parts supplied by reference TRBV18 and TRBJ2-1, is NAGVMQNPRHLVRRRGQEARLRCSPMKGHSHVYWYRQLPEEGLKFMVYLQKENIIDESGMPKERFSAEFPKEGPSILRIQQVVRGDSAAYFCASSGSESGLAGVNEQFFGPGTRLTVL.

The V gene is TRBV5-4, the J gene TRBJ1-6, with TRBD1 matching over 10 bases. Germline V CDR1 and CDR2: SGHNT, YYREEE (reference sequence). V trimming: 0 bases; J trimming: 9 bases; junction bases outside the gene matches: 3. This CDR3 contains 15 residues. CDR3: CASSLEGQGTSPLHF. CDR3 nucleotide sequence: TGTGCCAGCAGCTTGGAGGGACAGGGGACTTCACCCCTCCACTTT.

The chain links TRBV7-3 to TRBJ2-1; no reliable D call. This CDR3 has 12 amino acids. Trimming left V 4 bases short and J 8 bases short, with 9 bases between. The V gene's germline CDR1 is SGHTA and CDR2 FQGTGA. CDR3 sequence reads: CASSSSPDEQFF. The CDR3 DNA sequence: TGTGCCAGCAGCTCCTCTCCTGATGAGCAGTTCTTC.

The chain couples TRBV5-6 to TRBJ2-6; the match to TRBD2 covers 8 bases. Trimming removed 4 bases from V and 0 bases from J; junction bases left unmatched: 6. This CDR3 spans 17 amino acids. CDR1 is SGHDT and CDR2 is YYEEEE in the germline V gene. The CDR3 reads CASSIGLAPSGANVLTF. The CDR3, as DNA: TGTGCCAGCAGCATAGGACTAGCCCCCTCTGGGGCCAACGTCCTGACTTTC.

This chain uses TRBV5-1 with TRBJ2-7; D is possibly TRBD2 (6 bases). CDR1 and CDR2 (germline): SGHRS, YFSETQ. This CDR3 is 15 amino acids long. Between the trimmed V and J ends, which lost 4 bases and 6 bases, there was a span of 20 bases. In DNA, the CDR3 is TGCGCCAGCAGCGACCCTCCAGCGGGCTCCGGCGAGCAGTACTTC. Translated: CASSDPPAGSGEQYF.

CDR3 DNA sequence: TGCGCCAGCAGTCACCGACAGGGGGTGGCCAAAAACATTCAGTACTTC. Its protein product is CASSHRQGVAKNIQYF. This chain uses TRBV23-1 with TRBJ2-4, with 9 bases that match TRBD1. TRBV23-1 is identified as an open reading frame with a role that is uncertain. The CDR3 runs to 16 residues. Trimming cost V 3 bases and J 1 base; bases outside gene matches: 4.

The chain combines TRBV5-5 with TRBJ2-2; 9 nucleotides match TRBD1. This CDR3 is built from 17 residues. Per the germline V gene, CDR1 is SGHKS and CDR2 is YYEKEE (reference sequence). Trimming took 0 bases from V and 4 from J; bases not matched to a gene: 7. The CDR3 here is CASSLGTGGVFTGELFF. The CDR3, as DNA: TGTGCCAGCAGCTTGGGAACAGGGGGCGTTTTCACCGGGGAGCTGTTTTTT.